This entry is about one T cell receptor beta chain. Its antigen is not identified. The repertoire was sequenced with immunoSEQ multiplex PCR; TCRdb's copy has only in-frame clones and lacks some. The sample shows 130,000 or so clones, approximately 84% of them seen only once. This entry is derived from a study of identifying expanded T cells in peripheral blood. The V gene end was trimmed by 2 bases and the J gene end by 4 bases; junction bases not matched to a gene: 1. The length of the CDR3 is 13 residues. Germline CDR1 MGHDK, CDR2 SYGVNS. The study's findings and limits: Technical replicates showed approximately 1.2 changed clones; around 2 weeks around 15; four weeks 19.

The TCR comes from a person aged 18 to 75 in good health. The chain uses TRBV25-1 and TRBJ1-2; 7 positions match TRBD1. The material sequenced was blood. CDR3 sequence: CASSEKGAYGYTF. For the CDR3, the DNA is TGTGCCAGCAGTGAAAAGGGGGCCTATGGCTACACCTTC.